This entry is about one T cell receptor (beta chain). Its matching antigen is unknown. This specimen comes from a study of monozygotic twins with inflammatory bowel disease. No sorting of T cells preceded isolation of total RNA from whole blood. The germline V gene has CDR1 DFQATT and CDR2 SNEGSKA (reference sequence). The CDR3 runs 12 residues. Template switching incorporated UMIs with a 6-nucleotide sample barcode. TCRdb re-called the 5' RACE reads and shows each CDR3 protein once, DNA omitted. The table lists some 100,000 distinct CDR3 sequences. Study-wide findings and caveats: Varied immunosuppressive treatments among patients may have increased repertoire variability.

The clonotype comes from a human donor with ulcerative colitis or Crohn's disease, or a healthy co-twin of an affected twin (not recorded which). The source material was blood. V gene TRBV20-1 combines with J gene TRBJ1-5. CDR3 region: CSARRQDQPQHF.